The 12 T cell receptor beta chains below come from one sample, sequenced in a study of chemoradiotherapy in HPV16-positive cancers (dated by TCRdb to the early 2020s). The library came from the immunoSEQ multiplex PCR assay. Entries here come from immuneACCESS through TCRdb and include only in-frame sequences with V and J called. Some clones fail to appear in such tables; in the studies checked, an unresolved V gene covers under half of the shortfall, and the cause of the remainder is unknown. The sample table holds 7,000 to 8,500 clones, of which approximately 80% were seen once. 1.5% to 2% of the sample rests with the top ten. The biological material was taken from a patient who underwent chemoradiotherapy. The receptors were sampled from a human donor with HPV-associated anogenital cancer.

The chain is built from TRBV10-3 and TRBJ2-7; D might be TRBD2 (6 bases). V lost 4 bases, J lost 2 bases, and 9 bases lay in between. Germline V lookup: CDR1 ENHRY, CDR2 SYGVKD. This CDR3 contains 13 residues. This CDR3 is CAISAGEPYEQYF. The CDR3 DNA follows: TGTGCCATCAGTGCGGGGGAGCCCTACGAGCAGTACTTC.

V usage is TRBV5-1 and J usage is TRBJ2-7; possible D gene TRBD2, 5 bases. Trimming shortened V by 1 base and J by 0 bases, and 20 bases separated the two germline ends. The CDR3 sequence is 18 residues long. The germline gives CDR1 SGHRS, CDR2 YFSETQ. This CDR3 is CASSLRPPSRGTSYEQYF. The CDR3 coding sequence is TGCGCCAGCAGCTTGAGGCCCCCGTCACGGGGTACCTCCTACGAGCAGTACTTC. The variable domain in full, completed from reference TRBV5-1 and TRBJ2-7, reads KAGVTQTPRYLIKTRGQQVTLSCSPISGHRSVSWYQQTPGQGLQFLFEYFSETQRNKGNFPGRFSGRQFSNSRSEMNVSTLELGDSALYLCASSLRPPSRGTSYEQYFGPGTRLTVT.

This chain links TRBV30 with TRBJ2-7, with 7 nucleotides matching TRBD2. The germline V gene has CDR1 GTSNPN and CDR2 SVGIG (reference sequence). V dropped 8 bases and J dropped 4; count of bases not matched to a gene: 2. The CDR3 extends over 10 amino acids. The CDR3 DNA follows: TGTGCCGGGGGGGGGTACGAGCAGTACTTC. It encodes CAGGGYEQYF.

V and J are TRBV30 and TRBJ2-7; 8 positions match TRBD2. V was pared by 8 bases and J by 1 base, with 13 bases of the junction left unmatched. Per the germline V gene, CDR1 is GTSNPN and CDR2 is SVGIG (reference sequence). The CDR3 has 15 amino acids. CDR3 coding DNA: TGTGCCGCCGAAACCGTACTAGCGGTTTCCTACGAGCAGTACTTC. This gives the protein CAAETVLAVSYEQYF.

The chain combines TRBV13 with TRBJ1-5; D uncertain. Trimming removed 5 bases from V and 3 bases from J, with 11 bases in between. This CDR3 has 14 residues. Germline V gene lookup returns CDR1 PRHDT and CDR2 FYEKMQ (reference sequence). CDR3 loop: CASSVGRDNQPQHF. CDR3 sequence (DNA): TGTGCCAGCAGCGTGGGCCGGGACAATCAGCCCCAGCATTTT.

The chain employs TRBV9 and TRBJ1-1; unclear D gene. The CDR3 is 16 residues long. Germline CDR1 reads SGDLS; CDR2 reads YYNGEE. Between the trimmed V and J ends, which lost 4 bases and 4 bases, there was a span of 20 bases. The DNA of the CDR3 is TGTGCCAGCAGCCGCGACCCTTCCTTTAAGGTCACTGAAGCTTTCTTT. Translating it yields CASSRDPSFKVTEAFF.

The V and J genes are TRBV29-1 and TRBJ1-2; 7 nucleotides align to TRBD1. CDR1 and CDR2 (germline): SQVTM, ANQGSEA. The V segment lost 2 bases and the J segment 6 bases; nucleotides outside the gene matches: 9. CDR3 size: 14 residues. Written as DNA, the CDR3 is TGCAGCGTTGAAAAGCAGACAGGGACGCATGGCTACACCTTC. Amino acid sequence: CSVEKQTGTHGYTF.

Only one count was recorded for this clone. V usage is TRBV7-9 and J usage is TRBJ2-7; tentative D call: TRBD2 (6 bases). V was shortened by 6 bases and J by 5 bases, with 14 bases between the two germline ends. The CDR3 consists of 13 residues. The germline CDR1 and CDR2 sequences are SEHNR and FQNEAQ (reference sequence). The CDR3 region is CASRTAGGHEQYF. As DNA, the CDR3 is TGTGCCAGCAGGACAGCCGGAGGGCACGAGCAGTACTTC.

V usage is TRBV9 and J usage is TRBJ2-7, with TRBD2 identical over 9 bases. CDR1 and CDR2 from the germline V gene are SGDLS and YYNGEE. This CDR3 is built from 15 residues. V shed 4 bases, J shed 0 bases, and the junction held 5 bases outside the gene matches. CDR3 in amino acids: CASSPSGVSSYEQYF. In DNA, the CDR3 is TGTGCCAGCAGCCCTAGCGGGGTGAGCTCCTACGAGCAGTACTTC. Together with reference TRBV9 and TRBJ2-7, the CDR3 gives the full variable domain: DSGVTQTPKHLITATGQRVTLRCSPRSGDLSVYWYQQSLDQGLQFLIQYYNGEERAKGNILERFSAQQFPDLHSELNLSSLELGDSALYFCASSPSGVSSYEQYFGPGTRLTVT.

The genes are TRBV10-3 and TRBJ1-4; tentative D call: TRBD1 (6 bases). The V end was cut by 1 base, the J end by 5 bases, with 11 bases between. CDR1 is ENHRY, CDR2 SYGVKD, per germline. The CDR3 runs to 15 residues. In DNA, the CDR3 is TGTGCCATCAGTGAGTTGCAGGGGCAAAATGAAAAACTGTTTTTT. It specifies CAISELQGQNEKLFF.

V usage is TRBV28 and J usage is TRBJ1-3; maybe TRBD1 (5 bases). The CDR3 spans 15 residues. The germline V and J ends were trimmed by 7 bases and 0 bases, with 13 bases remaining between them. CDR1 is MDHEN and CDR2 is SYDVKM in the germline V gene. CDR3 sequence reads: CASKSATASGNTIYF. CDR3 nucleotide sequence: TGTGCCAGCAAAAGCGCGACAGCCTCTGGAAACACCATATATTTT.

The chain couples TRBV10-3 to TRBJ2-1; TRBD2 matches 13 bases. CDR3 size: 14 residues. The V gene end was trimmed by 10 bases and the J gene end by 5 bases; junction bases not matched to a gene: 5. Germline values: CDR1 ENHRY, CDR2 SYGVKD. This CDR3 reads CATRTSGSNNEQFF. CDR3 bases: TGTGCCACCCGGACTAGCGGGAGTAACAATGAGCAGTTCTTC.